The rows below give T cell receptor beta chains drawn from one sample of a study of T cell responses to AZD1222 COVID-19 vaccine. Profiled with immunoSEQ multiplex PCR; TCRdb holds only in-frame clones, not every one. The data show 200,000 or so clones, roughly 92% seen once. The sample was peripheral blood, taken 28 days after the second AZD1222 dose. Receptors were obtained from an adult who received the AZD1222 COVID-19 vaccine. CDR3s include the opening cysteine and the closing phenylalanine or tryptophan. Fields, in order: D gene, V gene, clone size, J gene, CDR3 DNA, CDR3 protein. The D gene is left open where the match is weak. The size entry is marked missing in some rows and otherwise reads once, few, many or a size class.

D gene: .; V gene: TRBV7-9; clone size: .; J gene: TRBJ1-1; CDR3 DNA: TGTGCCAGCAGAGTAACCCCCACTGAAGCTTTCTTT; CDR3 protein: CASRVTPTEAFF
D gene: .; V gene: TRBV15; clone size: many; J gene: TRBJ2-7; CDR3 DNA: TGTGCCACCAGCAGATCCCGAGGCAATTACGAGCAGTACTTC; CDR3 protein: CATSRSRGNYEQYF
D gene: .; V gene: TRBV28; clone size: .; J gene: TRBJ1-3; CDR3 DNA: TGTGCCAGCAGCCTAAGGGCCGTGGGGGGAAACACCATATATTTT; CDR3 protein: CASSLRAVGGNTIYF
D gene: .; V gene: TRBV19; clone size: .; J gene: TRBJ1-1; CDR3 DNA: TGTGCCAGTAGTATAGACCCAGGGGAGGGGATTACTGAAGCTTTCTTT; CDR3 protein: CASSIDPGEGITEAFF
D gene: .; V gene: TRBV2; clone size: .; J gene: TRBJ1-1; CDR3 DNA: TGTGCCAGCAGTGGGAGAAGTCTGAACACTGAAGCTTTCTTT; CDR3 protein: CASSGRSLNTEAFF
D gene: .; V gene: TRBV2; clone size: .; J gene: TRBJ2-5; CDR3 DNA: TGTGCCAGCAGTGTAAGGGAGACCCAGTACTTC; CDR3 protein: CASSVRETQYF
D gene: TRBD1; V gene: TRBV2; clone size: .; J gene: TRBJ1-5; CDR3 DNA: TGTGCCAGCAGCAAGACAGGGGGTGGCCAGCCCCAGCATTTT; CDR3 protein: CASSKTGGGQPQHF
D gene: TRBD1; V gene: TRBV19; clone size: .; J gene: TRBJ1-2; CDR3 DNA: TGTGCCAGTACCGAGGGGACAGGGGGCGCTTACTATGGCTACACCTTC; CDR3 protein: CASTEGTGGAYYGYTF
D gene: .; V gene: TRBV19; clone size: .; J gene: TRBJ2-1; CDR3 DNA: TGTGCCAGTAGTATATTGCGGACCGGGTACAATGAGCAGTTCTTC; CDR3 protein: CASSILRTGYNEQFF
D gene: .; V gene: TRBV14; clone size: .; J gene: TRBJ2-5; CDR3 DNA: TGTGCCAGCAGCCACGGGGGGACCCAGTACTTC; CDR3 protein: CASSHGGTQYF
D gene: TRBD1; V gene: TRBV3-1/TRBV3-2; clone size: .; J gene: TRBJ1-2; CDR3 DNA: TGTGCCAGCAGCCAAGTCCCAGGGGGGGAATATGGCTACACCTTC; CDR3 protein: CASSQVPGGEYGYTF
D gene: .; V gene: TRBV5-1; clone size: .; J gene: TRBJ1-1; CDR3 DNA: TGCGCCAGCAGCCCTTGGGGAGAAAGCACTGAAGCTTTCTTT; CDR3 protein: CASSPWGESTEAFF
D gene: .; V gene: TRBV30; clone size: once; J gene: TRBJ1-6; CDR3 DNA: TGTGCCTGGAGTCCCGCCGGGACGCTACTGGAAGTCCTCCACTTT; CDR3 protein: CAWSPAGTLLEVLHF
D gene: .; V gene: TRBV6-6; clone size: .; J gene: TRBJ1-5; CDR3 DNA: TGTGCCAGCAGCTACGGAGCCTTTCGTGGCAATCAGCCCCAGCATTTT; CDR3 protein: CASSYGAFRGNQPQHF
D gene: .; V gene: TRBV5-1; clone size: .; J gene: TRBJ1-4; CDR3 DNA: TGCGCCAGCAGCTTGGTATCAGGGTGGGATGAAAAACTGTTTTTT; CDR3 protein: CASSLVSGWDEKLFF
D gene: .; V gene: TRBV7-9; clone size: .; J gene: TRBJ1-4; CDR3 DNA: TGTGCCAGCAGTTCCCGGGGGTCCGAAAAACTGTTTTTT; CDR3 protein: CASSSRGSEKLFF
D gene: TRBD1; V gene: TRBV30; clone size: .; J gene: TRBJ1-2; CDR3 DNA: TGTGCCTGGAGCCCCCCGGGGCGGACAGGGTATGGCTACACCTTC; CDR3 protein: CAWSPPGRTGYGYTF
D gene: .; V gene: TRBV3-1/TRBV3-2; clone size: .; J gene: TRBJ1-1; CDR3 DNA: TGTGCCAGCAGCCAAGATACAGGGAAGATGAGGGCTGAAGCTTTCTTT; CDR3 protein: CASSQDTGKMRAEAFF
D gene: .; V gene: TRBV6-5; clone size: .; J gene: TRBJ1-1; CDR3 DNA: TGTGCCAGCAGCATTACACACGTGAACACTGAAGCTTTCTTT; CDR3 protein: CASSITHVNTEAFF
D gene: .; V gene: TRBV30; clone size: .; J gene: TRBJ1-6; CDR3 DNA: TGTGCCTGGAGTGTAGGCGGGAATAATTCACCCCTCCACTTT; CDR3 protein: CAWSVGGNNSPLHF
D gene: .; V gene: TRBV7-2; clone size: .; J gene: TRBJ2-7; CDR3 DNA: TGTGCCAGCAGCGGGGGGTTGTCAGGGAAGTACGAGCAGTACTTC; CDR3 protein: CASSGGLSGKYEQYF
D gene: .; V gene: TRBV12-3/TRBV12-4; clone size: once; J gene: TRBJ1-2; CDR3 DNA: TGTGCCAGCAGTTTAGGGACGGGATATGGCTACACCTTC; CDR3 protein: CASSLGTGYGYTF
D gene: .; V gene: TRBV2; clone size: once; J gene: TRBJ1-1; CDR3 DNA: TGTGCCAGCAGTGACGACAGGTACAGGACTGAAGCTTTCTTT; CDR3 protein: CASSDDRYRTEAFF
D gene: .; V gene: TRBV28; clone size: .; J gene: TRBJ2-1; CDR3 DNA: TGTGCCAGCGGACCCTCCGGGACTTCGGGGGAGCAGTTCTTC; CDR3 protein: CASGPSGTSGEQFF
D gene: .; V gene: TRBV7-2; clone size: .; J gene: TRBJ1-5; CDR3 DNA: TGTGCCAGCAGCTTAAGTTTGTCCAGCAATCAGCCCCAGCATTTT; CDR3 protein: CASSLSLSSNQPQHF
D gene: .; V gene: TRBV3-1/TRBV3-2; clone size: .; J gene: TRBJ1-6; CDR3 DNA: TGTGCCAGCAGCCTGGGTGGTGCCTATAATTCACCCCTCCACTTT; CDR3 protein: CASSLGGAYNSPLHF
D gene: TRBD2; V gene: TRBV12-5; clone size: .; J gene: TRBJ2-4; CDR3 DNA: TGTGCTAGTGGTCCCGGGGTGGGAGGGGCCAAAAACATTCAGTACTTC; CDR3 protein: CASGPGVGGAKNIQYF
D gene: TRBD1; V gene: TRBV12-3/TRBV12-4; clone size: .; J gene: TRBJ2-7; CDR3 DNA: TGTGCCAGCAGACGGACAGGGGGCGAGCAGTACTTC; CDR3 protein: CASRRTGGEQYF
D gene: .; V gene: TRBV9; clone size: few; J gene: TRBJ1-1; CDR3 DNA: TGTGCCAGCAGCCCTCTGACATTACACACTGAAGCTTTCTTT; CDR3 protein: CASSPLTLHTEAFF
D gene: .; V gene: TRBV19; clone size: .; J gene: TRBJ1-6; CDR3 DNA: TGTGCCAGTAGTAGTGGGGGAAGGTCCCCCCTCCACTTT; CDR3 protein: CASSSGGRSPLHF
D gene: TRBD1; V gene: TRBV4-1; clone size: .; J gene: TRBJ1-5; CDR3 DNA: TGCGCCAGCGGGTCGGGACAGGAACTTCAGCCCCAGCATTTT; CDR3 protein: CASGSGQELQPQHF
D gene: .; V gene: TRBV18; clone size: .; J gene: TRBJ1-2; CDR3 DNA: TGTGCCAGCTCCCCCGACACAGGGTGGAACTATGGCTACACCTTC; CDR3 protein: CASSPDTGWNYGYTF
D gene: TRBD1; V gene: TRBV9; clone size: once; J gene: TRBJ1-6; CDR3 DNA: TGTGCCAGCAGCCAGGAGGGGGGACAGGGTAATTCACCCCTCCACTTT; CDR3 protein: CASSQEGGQGNSPLHF